Below, 4 T cell receptor beta chains from the same sample are listed, as sequenced in a study of blood T cell repertoires in COVID-19. Sequencing used immunoSEQ multiplex PCR; TCRdb keeps in-frame clones, though not all of them. The table records 35,000 to 50,000 clones, nearly 90% of them present only once. Sequencing was done on a sample of peripheral blood. Every receptor here comes from an older man with active COVID-19.

The sample holds one count of this clone. This chain links TRBV19 with TRBJ2-5; weak D call: TRBD1 (5 bases). Per the germline V gene, CDR1 is LNHDA and CDR2 is SQIVND (reference sequence). There are 14 residues in the CDR3. With 5 bases removed from V and 5 bases from J, the gap between germline ends came to 15 bases. The DNA of the CDR3 is TGTGCCAGTAGTGTCGGACACTTGCGGGAGACCCAGTACTTC. Protein: CASSVGHLRETQYF.

The chain combines TRBV6-5 with TRBJ1-2, with TRBD1 identical over 8 bases. CDR1 and CDR2 from the germline V gene are MNHEY and SVGAGI. Trimming took 7 bases from V and 8 from J; bases not matched to a gene: 3. The CDR3 sequence is 11 residues long. The CDR3 loop reads CASIGTGGYTF. The CDR3 DNA follows: TGTGCCAGCATAGGGACAGGAGGCTACACCTTC.

This sequence joins TRBV6-1 and TRBJ1-1; the D gene is possibly TRBD1 (5 bases). V lost 2 bases to trimming and J lost 0 bases, with 13 bases between them. This CDR3 comprises 16 residues. The germline gives CDR1 MNHNS, CDR2 SASEGT. The CDR3: CASSELAGLLNTEAFF. The DNA for the CDR3 is TGTGCCAGCAGTGAACTGGCAGGGCTATTGAACACTGAAGCTTTCTTT.

The count of this clone is one. This chain connects TRBV4-3 to TRBJ2-1; D is uncertain. The CDR3 is 21 residues long. Germline V CDR1 and CDR2: LGHNA, YSLEER. V lost 2 bases to trimming and J lost 4 bases, with 30 bases between them. The CDR3 loop reads CASSQIAFQIDPRSPYNEQFF. CDR3 in DNA: TGCGCCAGCAGCCAAATCGCCTTTCAAATAGACCCCAGGTCCCCTTACAATGAGCAGTTCTTC.